Here is one TCR beta chain with its context. Its specificity is unknown. Profiled with immunoSEQ multiplex PCR; TCRdb holds only in-frame clones, not every one. The top ten hold under 25% of the sample, which has some 140,000 clones, 86% seen once. These data come from a study of cytomegalovirus exposure and HLA in healthy donors. CDR3 length equals 14 residues. Trimming took 7 bases from V and 2 from J, leaving 12 bases between them. Germline loops: CDR1 MNHEY, CDR2 SVGAGI. Study-level results: According to a subsequent analysis, TCR clusters identified in the first cohort showed a tendency to co-occur across the 100 to 150 validation repertoires.

Sequenced input: PBMCs. This chain joins TRBV6-5 and TRBJ1-5; the D gene is possibly TRBD1 (5 bases). This TCR derives from a man aged 18-30 years in good health and CMV-seropositive. CDR3 region: CASTARGGNQPQHF. In nucleotides, the CDR3 is TGTGCCAGCACTGCTCGGGGGGGCAATCAGCCCCAGCATTTT.